The rows below give T cell receptor beta chains drawn from one sample of a study of cytomegalovirus exposure and HLA in healthy donors. Assay: immunoSEQ multiplex PCR; the TCRdb copy retains only in-frame clones and omits some. The table has approximately 170,000 clones, 68% seen once. Sequenced input: PBMCs. The receptors here all came from a man in his forties or fifties in good health and CMV-seronegative. Each CDR3 is given with its conserved first and last residue. Fields, in order: D gene, J gene, clone size, V gene, CDR3 DNA, CDR3 protein. D genes are given only for firm matches. Clone size is stated in some rows and not others, as once, few, many or a class when expanded.

>TRBD2|TRBJ2-5|-|TRBV7-2
TGTGCCAGCAGCCATAGCGGGGGTTCCCAAGAGACCCAGTACTTC
CASSHSGGSQETQYF
>TRBD1|TRBJ1-6|-|TRBV27
TGTGCCAGCAGCCGGGGACAGAAGAATTCACCCCTCCACTTT
CASSRGQKNSPLHF
>-|TRBJ2-3|few|TRBV25-1
TGTGCCAGCAGTACCACAGGAGGCACAGATACGCAGTATTTT
CASSTTGGTDTQYF
>TRBD1|TRBJ2-5|-|TRBV4-1
TGCGCCAGCAGCCAAGATTGGCTAGACAGGGGCTCACAAGAGACCCAGTACTTC
CASSQDWLDRGSQETQYF
>TRBD1|TRBJ2-5|-|TRBV5-1
TGCGCCAGCAGCTTGCGACAGGGGGCGGAGACCCAGTACTTC
CASSLRQGAETQYF
>-|TRBJ2-6|-|TRBV6-5
TGTGCCAGCAGTTACTCGGGGAGAGGGGCCAACGTCCTGACTTTC
CASSYSGRGANVLTF
>TRBD1|TRBJ1-6|-|TRBV6-5
TGTGCCAGCAGTCTGGACAGGTTTTATTCACCCCTCCACTTT
CASSLDRFYSPLHF
>-|TRBJ1-3|few|TRBV28
TGTGCCAGCAGTGCGGCAGGGGCCTCTGGAAACACCATATATTTT
CASSAAGASGNTIYF
>-|TRBJ1-3|-|TRBV10-3
TGTGCCATCAGTGAGTCCGGCAGGGGCAACTCTGGAAACACCATATATTTT
CAISESGRGNSGNTIYF
>TRBD1|TRBJ1-5|-|TRBV28
TGTGCCAGCAGTTTATCCCTCCGAGGGGGCGAGAAGCCCCAGCATTTT
CASSLSLRGGEKPQHF
>TRBD1|TRBJ1-1|-|TRBV18
TGTGCCAGCTCACGGTCGGGACAGGCCAACACTGAAGCTTTCTTT
CASSRSGQANTEAFF
>-|TRBJ2-7|-|TRBV28
TGTGCCAGCAGTTTAGGGCCGGTTTACGAGCAGTACTTC
CASSLGPVYEQYF
>TRBD1|TRBJ1-1|few|TRBV7-2
TGTGCCAGCAGCTTAAGGGCCGGGACAGGGGGCCCTAGCACTGAAGCTTTCTTT
CASSLRAGTGGPSTEAFF
>TRBD1|TRBJ1-1|-|TRBV5-6
TGTGCCAGCAGCGCAACAGGGGACGGGACTGAAGCTTTCTTT
CASSATGDGTEAFF
>-|TRBJ1-1|-|TRBV5-1
TGCGCCAGCAGCTTGGCGGGGAACACTGAAGCTTTCTTT
CASSLAGNTEAFF
>-|TRBJ2-3|-|TRBV2
TGTGCCAGCAGTGAAGGACTAATCACAGATACGCAGTATTTT
CASSEGLITDTQYF
>-|TRBJ2-7|-|TRBV7-9
TGTGCCAGCAGCTCACTCAGTGGCGGCTGCATCTTC
CASSSLSGGCIF
>TRBD2|TRBJ2-3|-|TRBV23-1
TGCGCCAGCAGTCAATCCGCGGGGGGGCCTTGGACAGATACGCAGTATTTT
CASSQSAGGPWTDTQYF
>TRBD2|TRBJ2-1|-|TRBV14
TGTGCCAGCAGCCGAGACCTCAGCGGGACTGAGTTCTTC
CASSRDLSGTEFF
>-|TRBJ2-5|-|TRBV7-2
TGTGCCAGCACCAGACAGGGAGGAGAGACCCAGTACTTC
CASTRQGGETQYF
>-|TRBJ2-7|once|TRBV28
TGTGCCAGCGGAGGGGACGAGCAGTACTTC
CASGGDEQYF
>-|TRBJ1-2|-|TRBV5-1
TGCGCCAGCAGCTTCCTGACTGGAGGGATAGATGGCTACACCTTC
CASSFLTGGIDGYTF
>TRBD2|TRBJ2-7|-|TRBV7-2
TGTGCCAGCAGGGGTCTTGGCGGGGGGCTATACGAGCAGTACTTC
CASRGLGGGLYEQYF
>-|TRBJ1-5|few|TRBV7-9
TGTGCCAGCAGCTTAGGCAGTTATAGCAATCAGCCCCAGCATTTT
CASSLGSYSNQPQHF
>TRBD1|TRBJ1-1|-|TRBV29-1
TGCAGCGTTCGTACAGGGGACACTGAAGCTTTCTTT
CSVRTGDTEAFF
>TRBD2|TRBJ2-1|-|TRBV7-2
TGTGCCAGCAGCAGCGAGCCCGGTAGCGGGGGTGAGCAGTTCTTC
CASSSEPGSGGEQFF
>-|TRBJ1-2|once|TRBV28
TGTGCCAGCAGGAACAGATATGGCTACACCTTC
CASRNRYGYTF
>-|TRBJ1-3|-|TRBV9
TGTGCCAGCAGCGTACAGGGAAACACCATATATTTT
CASSVQGNTIYF
>TRBD1|TRBJ2-2|-|TRBV7-9
TGTGCCACATCAGAGGGGACAGGGGTCACCGGGGAGCTGTTTTTT
CATSEGTGVTGELFF